This T cell receptor beta chain originates from a study of T cells expressing NK-cell markers. Germline CDR1 is DFQATT and CDR2 is SNEGSKA (reference sequence). The CDR3 covers 15 residues. TCRdb processed the 5' RACE reads again and assigns one entry to each CDR3 protein, with no DNA. The sample holds roughly 420,000 distinct CDR3 sequences. The rearrangement links TRBV20-1 to TRBJ2-7; checking the TCRdb D call of TRBD2 is not possible without DNA. This receptor was obtained from a woman aged 18-69 years in good health. Sequenced material: blood T cells: a sorted CD56 or NKG2C T cell subset, CD4+ or CD8+ T cells, or bulk PBMC T cells (not recorded which). CDR3 loop: CSARDLALSSYEQYF.